This is a list of T cell receptor beta chains from one sample in a study of shared clonotypes between healthy human individuals. The protocol was immunoSEQ multiplex PCR, while the TCRdb copy is restricted to in-frame clones and leaves out a portion. The sample records about a million clones, over 75% being singletons. The sample comprised memory CD4+ T cells sorted from blood. Receptors originate from a man aged 18 to 35 in good health. The CDR3 runs from the conserved cysteine through the conserved F or W. Fields, in order: clone size, CDR3 length, J gene, D gene, V gene, CDR3 protein, CDR3 DNA. A D gene is named only where the DNA matches it firmly. Some rows mark clone size as missing; the rest say once, few, many or name a class of expanded clone.

clone size: .; CDR3 length: 15; J gene: TRBJ1-2; D gene: TRBD1; V gene: TRBV19; CDR3 protein: CASSIWAGGGYGYTF; CDR3 DNA: TGTGCCAGTAGTATTTGGGCAGGGGGAGGATATGGCTACACCTTC
clone size: .; CDR3 length: 13; J gene: TRBJ2-7; D gene: .; V gene: TRBV2; CDR3 protein: CASKRGTSYEQYF; CDR3 DNA: TGTGCCAGCAAAAGGGGTACCTCCTACGAGCAGTACTTC
clone size: .; CDR3 length: 13; J gene: TRBJ2-1; D gene: TRBD1; V gene: TRBV5-1; CDR3 protein: CASQGQGGNEQFF; CDR3 DNA: TGCGCCAGCCAGGGACAGGGGGGCAATGAGCAGTTCTTC
clone size: few; CDR3 length: 15; J gene: TRBJ2-2; D gene: .; V gene: TRBV7-9; CDR3 protein: CASSFASLGTGELFF; CDR3 DNA: TGTGCCAGCAGCTTCGCCTCTTTGGGCACCGGGGAGCTGTTTTTT
clone size: .; CDR3 length: 16; J gene: TRBJ1-4; D gene: .; V gene: TRBV9; CDR3 protein: CASSVGRLGGSEKLFF; CDR3 DNA: TGTGCCAGCAGCGTAGGGCGGTTAGGGGGTAGTGAAAAACTGTTTTTT
clone size: many; CDR3 length: 15; J gene: TRBJ1-2; D gene: .; V gene: TRBV4-3; CDR3 protein: CATAREATGAAGYTF; CDR3 DNA: TGCGCCACCGCCCGAGAAGCCACGGGTGCCGCTGGCTACACCTTC
clone size: .; CDR3 length: 15; J gene: TRBJ2-1; D gene: TRBD2; V gene: TRBV5-1; CDR3 protein: CASSGLAGTYNEQFF; CDR3 DNA: TGCGCCAGCAGCGGACTAGCGGGGACCTACAATGAGCAGTTCTTC
clone size: .; CDR3 length: 12; J gene: TRBJ1-4; D gene: .; V gene: TRBV6-5; CDR3 protein: CASSPMVEKLFF; CDR3 DNA: TGTGCCAGCAGTCCTATGGTTGAAAAACTGTTTTTT
clone size: .; CDR3 length: 13; J gene: TRBJ1-6; D gene: .; V gene: TRBV7-9; CDR3 protein: CASNHGDNSPLHF; CDR3 DNA: TGTGCCAGCAATCACGGGGATAATTCACCCCTCCACTTT
clone size: .; CDR3 length: 12; J gene: TRBJ2-1; D gene: .; V gene: TRBV13; CDR3 protein: CASSILDNEQFF; CDR3 DNA: TGTGCCAGCAGCATCTTGGACAATGAGCAGTTCTTC
clone size: once; CDR3 length: 13; J gene: TRBJ1-1; D gene: .; V gene: TRBV18; CDR3 protein: CASFEGLNTEAFF; CDR3 DNA: TGTGCCAGCTTCGAAGGCCTGAACACTGAAGCTTTCTTT
clone size: many; CDR3 length: 13; J gene: TRBJ2-5; D gene: .; V gene: TRBV18; CDR3 protein: CASSAGSGETQYF; CDR3 DNA: TGTGCCAGCTCTGCAGGATCCGGAGAGACCCAGTACTTC
clone size: .; CDR3 length: 20; J gene: TRBJ2-1; D gene: TRBD2; V gene: TRBV2; CDR3 protein: CASSEQRGASVSIRLGEQFF; CDR3 DNA: TGTGCCAGCAGTGAACAGCGGGGGGCCTCGGTTTCGATTCGTTTGGGTGAGCAGTTCTTC
clone size: many; CDR3 length: 15; J gene: TRBJ2-3; D gene: TRBD1; V gene: TRBV2; CDR3 protein: CASSEGQGGTDTQYF; CDR3 DNA: TGTGCCAGCAGTGAGGGTCAGGGGGGCACAGATACGCAGTATTTT
clone size: once; CDR3 length: 14; J gene: TRBJ2-4; D gene: .; V gene: TRBV4-1; CDR3 protein: CASSLGTGENIQYF; CDR3 DNA: TGCGCCAGCAGCCTTGGGACGGGGGAAAACATTCAGTACTTC
clone size: .; CDR3 length: 13; J gene: TRBJ1-1; D gene: .; V gene: TRBV5-8; CDR3 protein: CASSQILNTEAFF; CDR3 DNA: TGTGCCAGCAGCCAAATCCTGAACACTGAAGCTTTCTTT
clone size: .; CDR3 length: 15; J gene: TRBJ1-6; D gene: TRBD1; V gene: TRBV6-6; CDR3 protein: CASRTQGSGNSPLHF; CDR3 DNA: TGTGCCAGCAGAACACAGGGGAGTGGGAATTCACCCCTCCACTTT
clone size: few; CDR3 length: 13; J gene: TRBJ1-5; D gene: .; V gene: TRBV11-1; CDR3 protein: CASSRSSNQPQHF; CDR3 DNA: TGTGCCAGCAGCCGCAGTAGCAATCAGCCCCAGCATTTT
clone size: .; CDR3 length: 15; J gene: TRBJ1-2; D gene: .; V gene: TRBV6-1; CDR3 protein: CASSEAAPGNYGYTF; CDR3 DNA: TGTGCCAGCAGTGAAGCGGCCCCGGGAAACTATGGCTACACCTTC
clone size: few; CDR3 length: 18; J gene: TRBJ2-5; D gene: .; V gene: TRBV14; CDR3 protein: CASSQDEPLLVHQETQYF; CDR3 DNA: TGTGCCAGCAGCCAAGATGAGCCCCTTCTAGTTCACCAAGAGACCCAGTACTTC
clone size: .; CDR3 length: 15; J gene: TRBJ2-3; D gene: TRBD2; V gene: TRBV30; CDR3 protein: CAWSVLATLTDTQYF; CDR3 DNA: TGTGCCTGGAGTGTACTAGCGACCCTCACAGATACGCAGTATTTT
clone size: .; CDR3 length: 15; J gene: TRBJ1-2; D gene: .; V gene: TRBV27; CDR3 protein: CASSSWASASGGYTF; CDR3 DNA: TGTGCCAGCAGTTCTTGGGCCTCTGCGAGTGGGGGCTACACCTTC